Presented here are 9 T cell receptor beta chains from one specimen sequenced in a study of graft-versus-host responses after intestinal transplantation. The protocol was immunoSEQ multiplex PCR, while the TCRdb copy is restricted to in-frame clones and leaves out a portion. This sample yields 30,000 or so clones, of which about 80% are seen a single time; around a fifth belongs to the top ten. Antigens for these TCRs are unknown. The specimen comprised unstimulated CD8+ T cells sorted from spleen or lymph node cells, sampled before intestinal transplant. These receptors were obtained from a human donor who received an intestinal transplant.

This chain uses TRBV2 with TRBJ2-7, with D possibly matching TRBD2 (5 bases). Germline CDR1 SNHLY, CDR2 FYNNEI. The CDR3 length is 14 residues. The ends were cut back, 8 bases at V and 0 bases at J, with 14 bases in the middle. Here the CDR3 DNA reads TGTGCCAGCTCTTCCGGGGTAGGCTCCTACGAGCAGTACTTC. This sequence encodes CASSSGVGSYEQYF.

The gene calls are TRBV14 and TRBJ2-5; D perhaps matches TRBD2 (6 bases). Germline V gives CDR1 SGHDN, CDR2 FVKESK. Trimming pared 1 base from V and 5 bases from J, leaving 20 bases between. The CDR3 runs to 17 residues. The CDR3 region is CASSQAPGGVKLETQYF. For the CDR3, the DNA is TGTGCCAGCAGCCAAGCCCCAGGAGGGGTAAAATTGGAGACCCAGTACTTC.

The chain combines TRBV19 with TRBJ2-7, with 7 nucleotides matching TRBD2. The junction had 12 bases not matched to a gene; V was cut back by 5 bases and J by 2 bases. CDR3 size: 16 residues. The V gene's germline CDR1 is LNHDA and CDR2 SQIVND (reference sequence). The CDR3 is CASSLAWGGGAYEQYF. Here the CDR3 DNA reads TGTGCCAGTAGTCTCGCCTGGGGGGGAGGGGCCTACGAGCAGTACTTC.

V and J are TRBV18 and TRBJ1-2; 9 bases are shared with TRBD1. The germline V gene has CDR1 KGHSH and CDR2 LQKENI. This CDR3 is built from 16 residues. V was clipped by 2 bases and J by 1 base; unmatched bases: 5. The CDR3 DNA sequence: TGTGCCAGCTCACCAGGACAGGGGAGCTTTAACTATGGCTACACCTTC. It encodes CASSPGQGSFNYGYTF.

The rearrangement links TRBV18 to TRBJ1-3, with unresolved D. V was clipped by 2 bases and J by 1 base, with 3 bases between them. Germline V gives CDR1 KGHSH, CDR2 LQKENI. This CDR3 has 13 amino acids. CDR3 residues: CASSPISGNTIYF. As DNA, the CDR3 is TGTGCCAGCTCACCAATATCTGGAAACACCATATATTTT.

This sequence joins TRBV5-1 and TRBJ2-1; 12 bases agree with TRBD2. Germline lookup yields CDR1 SGHRS and CDR2 YFSETQ. The CDR3 contains 15 residues. With 5 bases clipped from V and 5 bases from J, the junction kept 5 bases outside the gene matches. The CDR3 DNA sequence: TGCGCCAGCAGGTCACTAGCGGGAGGTGACAATGAGCAGTTCTTC. Residues: CASRSLAGGDNEQFF.

This clone has just one count. V gene TRBV27 combines with J gene TRBJ2-5; 7 nucleotides match TRBD2. The J call is doubtful: the DNA matches TRBJ2-7 better. The length of the CDR3 is 13 residues. The germline V gene has CDR1 MNHEY and CDR2 SMNVEV (reference sequence). The CDR3 DNA follows: TGTGCCAGCAGTTTATTGCTAGCGGCCGAGCAGTACTTC. It codes for CASSLLLAAEQYF.

This clone was detected only a few times. Compared with germline, one end of the junction differs, possibly owing to a read error. This chain links TRBV4-1 with TRBJ2-7; 7 bases are a match to TRBD1. Germline V gene lookup returns CDR1 MGHRA and CDR2 YSYEKL. The CDR3 is 15 residues long. The CDR3 DNA reads as TGTGCCAGCAGCCAAGATGTAGGACAGGCGCGGGAGCAGTACTTC. Encoded protein: CASSQDVGQAREQYF.

This clone showed up just once. The chain carries TRBV14 and TRBJ2-1, with TRBD2 matching 7 bases. The CDR3 loop spans 17 amino acids. CDR1 is SGHDN and CDR2 is FVKESK in the germline V gene. Trimming removed 3 bases from V and 1 base from J; junction bases left unmatched: 9. CDR3 coding DNA: TGTGCCAGCAGCCACTTAGGAGCGGGGAGTTCCTACAATGAGCAGTTCTTC. Amino acid sequence: CASSHLGAGSSYNEQFF.